Reported below is one T cell receptor beta chain. Its antigen is unknown. This record comes from a study of memory CD4+ T cells and cytomegalovirus serostatus. Findings of the study overall: Each of 55 to 80 CMV-associated TCRbeta sequences occurred in one to five individuals. Median bootstrapped AUC for CMV status was around 0.96 originally, less than 0.93 US-trained.

Single viable CD3+CD4+CD8-CD45RO+ cells were sorted as the memory CD4+ T cells. CDR1 MGHRA and CDR2 YSYEKL come from the germline V gene. Between the trimmed V and J ends, which lost 5 bases and 8 bases, there was a span of 18 bases. The CDR3 is 15 residues long. Some clones are missing from TCRdb's copy, which holds only in-frame ones; the method was immunoSEQ multiplex PCR. The sample carries roughly 60,000 clones, 80% to 90% recorded once. V and J are TRBV4-1 and TRBJ1-4; D remains unclear. The specimen was memory CD4+ T cells from blood. The receptor was isolated from an adult in good health and CMV-seronegative. CDR3 nucleotide sequence: TGCGCCAGCAGCGTGGGTATGGGGTTTAGGGAAAAACTGTTTTTT. Protein product: CASSVGMGFREKLFF.